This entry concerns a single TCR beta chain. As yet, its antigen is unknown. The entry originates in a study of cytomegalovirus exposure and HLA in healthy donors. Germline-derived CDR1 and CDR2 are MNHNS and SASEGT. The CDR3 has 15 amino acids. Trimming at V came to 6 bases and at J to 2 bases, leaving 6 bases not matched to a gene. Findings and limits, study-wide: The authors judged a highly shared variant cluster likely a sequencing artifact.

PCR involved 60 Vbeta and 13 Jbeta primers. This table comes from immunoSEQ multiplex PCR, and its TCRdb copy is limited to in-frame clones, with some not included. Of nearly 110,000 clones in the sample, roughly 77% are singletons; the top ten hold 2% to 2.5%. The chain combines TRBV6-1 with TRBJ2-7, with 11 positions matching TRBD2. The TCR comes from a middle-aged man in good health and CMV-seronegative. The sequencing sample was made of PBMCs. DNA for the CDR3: TGTGCCAGCAGCGAGACTAGCGGGGTACCCTACGAGCAGTACTTC. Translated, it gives CASSETSGVPYEQYF.